This entry lists 7 T cell receptor beta chains sequenced from one sample in a study of beta chain features in type 1 diabetes. The investigators reverse transcribed all of the isolated RNA, so they sequenced expressed TCRB transcripts. Libraries were prepared by immunoSEQ multiplex PCR; TCRdb keeps only in-frame clonotypes and omits some of them. The table shows about 250,000 clones, with less than 15% occurring only once. The sample consisted of naive CD4+ T cells from blood. Every receptor here comes from a woman aged 35 to 49 in good health.

The chain recombines TRBV2 with TRBJ1-4; no firm D call. The V end was cut by 5 bases, the J end by 8 bases, with 12 bases between. In germline, CDR1 is SNHLY, CDR2 FYNNEI. This CDR3 comprises 13 residues. The CDR3 is CASSPEGTEKLFF. The CDR3 DNA reads TGTGCCAGCAGTCCGGAGGGAACCGAAAAACTGTTTTTT. Looking up the rest from reference TRBV2 and TRBJ1-4 gives the full variable domain: EPEVTQTPSHQVTQMGQEVILRCVPISNHLYFYWYRQILGQKVEFLVSFYNNEISEKSEIFDDQFSVERPDGSNFTLKIRSTKLEDSAMYFCASSPEGTEKLFFGSGTQLSVL.

The table lists this clone with a few counts. This sequence joins TRBV4-3 and TRBJ1-5; TRBD1 is a possible D gene (5 bases). The CDR3 loop spans 15 amino acids. Trimming took off 1 base at V and 5 bases at J, with 12 bases between the two ends. Germline CDR1 is LGHNA and CDR2 is YSLEER. CDR3 nucleotide sequence: TGCGCCAGCAGCCAAGGGCCGGGGGAAGATCAGCCCCAGCATTTT. Encoded protein: CASSQGPGEDQPQHF.

J is TRBJ2-3 and V is TRBV5-1; TRBD1 matches at 7 bases. The J segment lost 1 base and the V segment lost 0 bases, leaving 8 bases of the junction unmatched. CDR1 and CDR2 (germline): SGHRS, YFSETQ. CDR3 size: 17 residues. The CDR3 loop is CASSLDPRQGGTDTQYF. Written as DNA, the CDR3 is TGCGCCAGCAGCTTGGACCCTCGACAGGGCGGCACAGATACGCAGTATTTT.

As regards this clone: The junction shows a germline mismatch at one end, possibly a read error. This chain links TRBV7-7 with TRBJ2-2, with 8 nucleotides matching TRBD2. Germline CDR1 SSHAT, CDR2 FNYEAQ (reference sequence). The CDR3 is 18 amino acids. The CDR3 loop is CASSTRGSGEGGTGELFF. The CDR3 DNA reads as TGTGCTAGCAGCACCCGGGGTAGCGGGGAAGGTGGCACCGGGGAGCTGTTTTTT.

This clone turned up a few times. The chain is built from TRBV27 and TRBJ2-1; 15 bases line up with TRBD2. CDR3 length equals 18 residues. Trimming cost V 5 bases and J 4 bases; bases outside gene matches: 9. From germline, CDR1 is MNHEY and CDR2 SMNVEV (reference sequence). The chain's CDR3 is CASSPRGTSGGRYNEQFF. The CDR3 DNA reads TGTGCCAGCAGTCCCCGTGGGACTAGCGGGGGGCGATACAATGAGCAGTTCTTC.

This sequence joins TRBV4-1 and TRBJ2-3, with D perhaps TRBD1 (6 bases). The germline V gene encodes CDR1 MGHRA and CDR2 YSYEKL. The length of the CDR3 is 13 residues. The V gene lost 5 bases and the J gene lost 4 bases, with 10 bases spanning the gap. The CDR3 DNA follows: TGCGCCAGCAGCTTTCAGGGGTCAGATACGCAGTATTTT. This codes for CASSFQGSDTQYF.

The V gene is TRBV7-2, the J gene TRBJ2-3, with 9 positions matching TRBD2. CDR3 length: 18 amino acids. Germline V lookup: CDR1 SGHTA, CDR2 FQGNSA. The V and J ends lost 5 bases and 4 bases, in that order; junction bases with no gene match: 16. CDR3 sequence reads: CASSPRRGGGAIADTQYF. CDR3 in DNA: TGTGCCAGCAGCCCAAGGCGGGGCGGGGGGGCAATTGCAGATACGCAGTATTTT.